The 32 T cell receptor beta chains below were found in one sample sequenced in a study of blood T cell repertoires in COVID-19. Libraries were prepared by immunoSEQ multiplex PCR; TCRdb keeps only in-frame clonotypes and omits some of them. The profile shows 30,000 to 50,000 clones, roughly 78% of them singletons. The source material was peripheral blood. All receptors derive from a man aged 70 or older with acute or convalescent COVID-19.

The chain employs TRBV27 and TRBJ2-2; 7 nucleotides agree with TRBD1. CDR1 is MNHEY and CDR2 is SMNVEV in the germline V gene (reference sequence). The trim removed 5 bases at V and 6 bases at J, leaving 12 bases unmatched. This CDR3 is 16 amino acids long. DNA of the CDR3: TGTGCCAGCAGTCATGGAGGATACAGGGGCGCCGGGGAGCTGTTTTTT. Its protein product is CASSHGGYRGAGELFF.

The chain carries TRBV11-3 and TRBJ2-3; 8 bases align to TRBD1. The length of the CDR3 is 17 residues. The germline gives CDR1 SGHNT, CDR2 YENEEA. V shed 2 bases and J 2 bases; nucleotides not matched to a gene: 9. The CDR3: CASSLTFGQGATDTQYF. The CDR3 bases are TGTGCCAGCAGCTTAACGTTCGGGCAGGGGGCCACAGATACGCAGTATTTT.

This chain uses TRBV24-1 with TRBJ2-1, with TRBD1 matching 7 bases. Per the germline V gene, CDR1 is KGHDR and CDR2 is SFDVKD. This CDR3 is built from 16 residues. V lost 5 bases and J lost 2; bases outside the gene matches: 8. CDR3 region: CATSGEGTVTYNEQFF. In DNA, the CDR3 is TGTGCCACCAGTGGGGAAGGGACAGTGACCTACAATGAGCAGTTCTTC.

A few counts support this clone. V gene TRBV28 combines with J gene TRBJ1-5; TRBD1 might be the D (6 bases). The germline gives CDR1 MDHEN, CDR2 SYDVKM. Trimming took 3 bases from V and 4 from J, leaving 13 bases between them. This CDR3 has 15 residues. The CDR3 coding sequence is TGTGCCAGCAGTTTGCCCTCGGGACAAAATCAGCCCCAGCATTTT. It specifies CASSLPSGQNQPQHF. Full variable domain (remainder filled in from reference TRBV28 and TRBJ1-5): DVKVTQSSRYLVKRTGEKVFLECVQDMDHENMFWYRQDPGLGLRLIYFSYDVKMKEKGDIPEGYSVSREKKERFSLILESASTNQTSMYLCASSLPSGQNQPQHFGDGTRLSIL.

The chain has TRBV7-3 and TRBJ2-6; TRBD1 might be the D (5 bases). The V gene lost 5 bases and the J gene lost 4 bases, with 12 bases spanning the gap. The CDR3 totals 15 residues. CDR1 SGHTA and CDR2 FQGTGA come from the germline V gene. The DNA for the CDR3 is TGTGCCAGCAGCCCCAGGGCCTCAGGGGCCAACGTCCTGACTTTC. Its translation: CASSPRASGANVLTF.

The chain uses TRBV10-3 and TRBJ2-7, with TRBD2 matching 10 bases. With V trimmed by 0 bases and J by 1 base, 3 bases remained unmatched. This CDR3 comprises 16 residues. Germline assignment: CDR1 ENHRY and CDR2 SYGVKD. This chain's CDR3 is CAISESRAGGSYEQYF. CDR3 DNA sequence: TGTGCCATCAGTGAGTCGCGAGCGGGAGGGTCCTACGAGCAGTACTTC.

The V call is TRBV27, the J call TRBJ2-1; 7 nucleotides match TRBD2. Germline CDR1 is MNHEY and CDR2 is SMNVEV (reference sequence). Trimming cost V 0 bases and J 6 bases; bases outside gene matches: 8. The CDR3 loop spans 16 amino acids. CDR3 sequence: CASSLSGGSNFNEQFF. The CDR3 nucleotides read TGTGCCAGCAGTTTATCGGGCGGGAGCAATTTCAATGAGCAGTTCTTC.

This clone was recorded only once. This chain joins TRBV7-6 and TRBJ1-2; D is unclear. The CDR3 is 14 residues long. Trimming took off 1 base at V and 4 bases at J, with 10 bases between the two ends. CDR1 is SGHVS, CDR2 FNYEAQ, per germline. DNA for the CDR3: TGTGCCAGCAGCTTAGAGTCTTCGGGCTATGGCTACACCTTC. Translating it yields CASSLESSGYGYTF.

This clone came up once. The chain is built from TRBV2 and TRBJ1-4; possibly TRBD1 for D (5 bases). Germline V CDR1 and CDR2: SNHLY, FYNNEI. Deletions cut 4 bases from V and 0 bases from J, with 6 bases between. The CDR3 covers 14 residues. CDR3 region: CASSGTTTNEKLFF. CDR3 coding DNA: TGTGCCAGCAGTGGGACAACAACTAATGAAAAACTGTTTTTT.

This clone was counted once. This CDR3 reads CASSYSPDRGLNYGYTF. DNA of the CDR3: TGTGCCAGCAGTTACTCGCCCGACAGGGGGCTCAACTATGGCTACACCTTC. The rearrangement uses TRBV6-2 or TRBV6-3 and TRBJ1-2; 10 bases agree with TRBD1. The V gene's germline CDR1 is MNHEY and CDR2 SVGEGT. The ends lost 0 bases at V and 2 bases at J; junction bases unmatched: 6. The length of the CDR3 is 17 residues.

This chain joins TRBV28 and TRBJ1-3; D is unresolved. Germline V gene lookup returns CDR1 MDHEN and CDR2 SYDVKM. The CDR3 has 16 amino acids. The germline V and J ends were trimmed by 4 bases and 1 base, with 14 bases remaining between them. The CDR3 reads CASSSPRGISGNTIYF. The CDR3 coding sequence is TGTGCCAGCAGTTCCCCCCGGGGAATTTCTGGAAACACCATATATTTT.

The chain recombines TRBV6-4 with TRBJ1-4; 7 bases match TRBD1. CDR1 and CDR2 (germline): MRHNA, SNTAGT. The CDR3 spans 15 residues. V was pared by 2 bases and J by 7 bases, with 7 bases of the junction left unmatched. The CDR3 sequence: CASSDRGGAGEKLFF. CDR3 bases: TGTGCCAGCAGTGACAGAGGGGGCGCGGGTGAAAAACTGTTTTTT.

The V gene is TRBV6-5, the J gene TRBJ2-7, with 10 bases identical to TRBD1. After removal of 7 bases from V and 6 bases from J, the junction contained 6 bases not matched to a gene. The CDR3 has 13 residues. Germline CDR1 reads MNHEY; CDR2 reads SVGAGI. The CDR3 reads CASKGTGVPEQYF. The CDR3 DNA reads TGTGCCAGCAAGGGGACAGGGGTTCCCGAGCAGTACTTC.

J is TRBJ1-5 and V is TRBV7-6, with D possibly being TRBD1 (6 bases). This CDR3 is built from 17 residues. V lost 3 bases and J 2 bases, leaving 17 bases between the germline ends. Looked up from germline, CDR1 is SGHVS and CDR2 is FNYEAQ. CDR3 in DNA: TGTGCCAGCAGCTTGGGAGTAGGGACACTGGGCAATCAGCCCCAGCATTTT. Protein sequence: CASSLGVGTLGNQPQHF. Variable domain in full (rest from reference TRBV7-6 and TRBJ1-5): GAGVSQSPRYKVTKRGQDVALRCDPISGHVSLYWYRQALGQGPEFLTYFNYEAQQDKSGLPNDRFSAERPEGSISTLTIQRTEQRDSAMYRCASSLGVGTLGNQPQHFGDGTRLSIL.

The chain has TRBV6-5 and TRBJ2-3, with D possibly matching TRBD2 (6 bases). The length of the CDR3 is 13 residues. The germline V gene has CDR1 MNHEY and CDR2 SVGAGI. V lost 6 bases and J 3 bases, leaving 10 bases between the germline ends. CDR3 sequence reads: CASRTEGTDTQYF. CDR3 DNA sequence: TGTGCCAGCAGGACGGAGGGTACAGATACGCAGTATTTT.

This sequence joins TRBV3-1 (or the pseudogene TRBV3-2) and TRBJ2-7; maybe TRBD1 (6 bases). Trimming removed 4 bases at V and 3 bases at J, with 16 bases between. CDR3 length: 15 residues. Germline values: CDR1 LGHDT, CDR2 YNNKEL (reference sequence). CDR3 sequence (DNA): TGTGCCAGCAGCCCAGTAGGGGGAGCCTACTACGAGCAGTACTTC. It codes for CASSPVGGAYYEQYF.

The V gene is TRBV28, the J gene TRBJ2-1; no firm D call. Deletions cut 5 bases from V and 15 bases from J, with 17 bases between. CDR3 length equals 12 residues. Germline V gene data show CDR1 as MDHEN and CDR2 as SYDVKM. Written as DNA, the CDR3 is TGTGCCAGCAGTCTTTGGGCCCAAGGCCCGTTCTTC. As protein: CASSLWAQGPFF.

This chain links TRBV28 with TRBJ2-1; no reliable D call. The CDR3 extends over 14 amino acids. The V gene lost 7 bases and the J gene lost 9 bases, with 19 bases spanning the gap. Germline CDR1 is MDHEN and CDR2 is SYDVKM. The CDR3 DNA reads as TGTGCCAGCACCCCTCTTGGGCTGACAATTGAGCAGTTCTTC. It translates to CASTPLGLTIEQFF. Supplemented by reference TRBV28 and TRBJ2-1, the full variable domain reads DVKVTQSSRYLVKRTGEKVFLECVQDMDHENMFWYRQDPGLGLRLIYFSYDVKMKEKGDIPEGYSVSREKKERFSLILESASTNQTSMYLCASTPLGLTIEQFFGPGTRLTVL.

The chain employs TRBV2 and TRBJ1-5, with 7 bases matching TRBD1. The CDR3 has 16 amino acids. The V gene end was trimmed by 5 bases and the J gene end by 0 bases; junction bases not matched to a gene: 7. CDR1 SNHLY and CDR2 FYNNEI come from the germline V gene. CDR3 loop: CASSNIQGHSNQPQHF. CDR3 in DNA: TGTGCCAGCAGTAATATACAGGGGCATAGCAATCAGCCCCAGCATTTT.

V is TRBV3-1 (or the pseudogene TRBV3-2) and J is TRBJ2-1, with a weak D call TRBD1 (6 bases). The CDR3 loop spans 13 amino acids. Trimming removed 3 bases from V and 4 bases from J, with 7 bases in between. From germline, CDR1 is LGHDT and CDR2 YNNKEL (reference sequence). The CDR3 loop is CASSQDRYNEQFF. As DNA, the CDR3 is TGTGCCAGCAGCCAGGACAGATACAATGAGCAGTTCTTC.

The genes are TRBV7-9 and TRBJ1-1, with D maybe TRBD1 (6 bases). V was shortened by 4 bases and J by 5 bases, with 8 bases between the two germline ends. The V gene's germline CDR1 is SEHNR and CDR2 FQNEAQ (reference sequence). The CDR3 runs 12 residues. CDR3 bases: TGTGCCAGCAGCTCCACAGGGACTGAAGCTTTCTTT. It encodes CASSSTGTEAFF.

This sequence joins TRBV9 and TRBJ2-1, with 8 bases matching TRBD2. V was pared by 0 bases and J by 1 base, with 12 bases of the junction left unmatched. The CDR3 consists of 19 residues. Germline V CDR1 and CDR2: SGDLS, YYNGEE. The CDR3 sequence: CASSVDGRAGSRSYNEQFF. The CDR3 nucleotides read TGTGCCAGCAGCGTAGACGGGAGGGCCGGATCGAGGTCCTACAATGAGCAGTTCTTC. The full variable domain, completed using reference TRBV9 and TRBJ2-1, is DSGVTQTPKHLITATGQRVTLRCSPRSGDLSVYWYQQSLDQGLQFLIQYYNGEERAKGNILERFSAQQFPDLHSELNLSSLELGDSALYFCASSVDGRAGSRSYNEQFFGPGTRLTVL.

V is TRBV4-2 and J is TRBJ1-2; 9 bases agree with TRBD1. CDR1 is LGHNA, CDR2 YNFKEQ, per germline. V lost 0 bases to trimming and J lost 1 base; unmatched junction nucleotides: 9. This CDR3 comprises 18 residues. The CDR3 DNA is TGTGCCAGCAGCCAAGAAATCCCCGGGACAGGGAGTAACTATGGCTACACCTTC. Protein sequence: CASSQEIPGTGSNYGYTF.

The chain links TRBV6-2 or TRBV6-3 to TRBJ1-1, with TRBD1 identical over 7 bases. The CDR3 consists of 15 residues. Germline loops: CDR1 MNHEY, CDR2 SVGEGT. With 4 bases clipped from V and 2 bases from J, the junction kept 7 bases outside the gene matches. The CDR3 region has the DNA TGTGCCAGCAGTTCGGAGGGGGCGAGAAACACTGAAGCTTTCTTT. Residues: CASSSEGARNTEAFF.

The chain links TRBV11-3 to TRBJ1-4; TRBD1 agrees at 8 bases. The CDR3 runs to 19 residues. Germline V gene sequence: CDR1 SGHNT, CDR2 YENEEA. Trimming cost V 5 bases and J 2 bases; bases outside gene matches: 16. The CDR3 sequence is CASSLVGQAPKGTNEKLFF. Here the CDR3 DNA reads TGTGCCAGCAGCCTAGTGGGACAGGCACCTAAGGGCACTAATGAAAAACTGTTTTTT.

The chain joins TRBV19 to TRBJ1-1; 7 bases are a match to TRBD1. The CDR3 is 12 amino acids. The V gene's germline CDR1 is LNHDA and CDR2 SQIVND (reference sequence). J gave up 1 base and V 11 bases, and 4 bases lay outside the gene matches. DNA for the CDR3: TGTGCCTCCCGGGACAGGAACACTGAAGCTTTCTTT. This encodes CASRDRNTEAFF.

The chain employs TRBV5-4 and TRBJ2-7; weak D call: TRBD1 (6 bases). Germline V lookup: CDR1 SGHNT, CDR2 YYREEE (reference sequence). The CDR3 consists of 13 residues. Between the trimmed V and J ends, which lost 6 bases and 0 bases, there was a span of 10 bases. CDR3 residues: CASTRQDSYEQYF. CDR3 bases: TGTGCCAGCACGCGACAGGACTCCTACGAGCAGTACTTC.

The chain uses TRBV7-8 and TRBJ2-6; D is unclear. The CDR3 sequence is 16 residues long. V lost 2 bases and J 0 bases, leaving 8 bases between the germline ends. Germline V gene lookup returns CDR1 SGHVS and CDR2 FQNEAQ. CDR3: CASSLQVSSGANVLTF. The CDR3, as DNA: TGTGCCAGCAGCTTACAGGTCAGCTCTGGGGCCAACGTCCTGACTTTC.

A single count supports this clone. The CDR3 DNA reads as TGTGCCAGCAGCCCCAGAGGTACGAGCGGGAGGATCACAGATACGCAGTATTTT. It is translated as CASSPRGTSGRITDTQYF. V gene TRBV3-1 (or the pseudogene TRBV3-2) combines with J gene TRBJ2-3, with 9 nucleotides matching TRBD2. This CDR3 spans 18 amino acids. Unmatched junction bases numbered 13, after V lost 4 bases and J lost 2 bases. Germline CDR1 LGHDT, CDR2 YNNKEL (reference sequence).

The V gene is TRBV10-3, the J gene TRBJ1-3; tentative D call: TRBD1 (5 bases). This CDR3 contains 14 residues. Germline V gene data show CDR1 as ENHRY and CDR2 as SYGVKD. V lost 7 bases to trimming and J lost 0 bases, with 10 bases between them. CDR3 residues: CAIMDTSSGNTIYF. In DNA, the CDR3 is TGTGCCATCATGGACACAAGCTCTGGAAACACCATATATTTT.

V gene TRBV11-1 combines with J gene TRBJ2-7; D may be TRBD2 (6 bases). This CDR3 region has 11 residues. With 3 bases removed from V and 9 bases from J, the gap between germline ends came to 9 bases. Germline V CDR1 and CDR2: SGHAT, FQDESV (reference sequence). The CDR3 region is CASSLGTVQYF. Here the CDR3 DNA reads TGTGCCAGCAGCTTGGGGACTGTGCAGTACTTC.

CDR3 in amino acids: CASSPQGNQPQHF. In DNA form, the CDR3 reads TGTGCCAGCAGCCCTCAGGGCAATCAGCCCCAGCATTTT. This chain links TRBV27 with TRBJ1-5; D is unclear. The CDR3 is made up of 13 amino acids. Germline values: CDR1 MNHEY, CDR2 SMNVEV (reference sequence). V lost 6 bases and J 2 bases, leaving 8 bases between the germline ends.